This T cell receptor beta chain was recorded in a study of cytomegalovirus exposure and HLA in healthy donors. Remarks on this clone: Its antigen is unidentified.

A multiplex PCR was run with 60 Vbeta primers and 13 Jbeta primers. The method was immunoSEQ multiplex PCR; TCRdb's version includes in-frame clones alone and lacks a portion of them. This sample yields about 160,000 clones, of which roughly 80% are seen a single time; more than 1.1% belongs to the top ten. Germline-derived CDR1 and CDR2 are SGHDT and YYEEEE. Trimming cost V 0 bases and J 0 bases; bases outside gene matches: 5. The CDR3 has 16 residues. Whereas donors were nominally healthy upon sampling, unrecorded immune exposures were probable. Study outcomes and limitations: Further analysis was carried out later, and it showed several of the most significant clusters appearing linked to common viral pathogens. Among TCR beta chains, those listed as cytomegalovirus-associated numbered over 150.

This clonotype was obtained from a young woman in good health and CMV-seronegative. The sequenced sample consisted of PBMCs. The rearrangement links TRBV5-6 to TRBJ1-1, with 7 bases identical to TRBD1. Here the CDR3 DNA reads TGTGCCAGCAGCTTGGGCAAAGGGGGCCTGAACACTGAAGCTTTCTTT. Translation: CASSLGKGGLNTEAFF.